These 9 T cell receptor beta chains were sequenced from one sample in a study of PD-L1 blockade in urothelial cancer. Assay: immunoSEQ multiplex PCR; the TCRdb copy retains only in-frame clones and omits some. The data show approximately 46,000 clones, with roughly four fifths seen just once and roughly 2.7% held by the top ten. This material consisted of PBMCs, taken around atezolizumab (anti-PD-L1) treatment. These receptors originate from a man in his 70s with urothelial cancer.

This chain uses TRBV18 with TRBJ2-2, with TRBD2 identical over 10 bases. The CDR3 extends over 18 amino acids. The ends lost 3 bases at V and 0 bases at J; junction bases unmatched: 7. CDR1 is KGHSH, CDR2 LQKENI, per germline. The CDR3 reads CASSPGVAGGTNTGELFF. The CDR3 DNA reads TGTGCCAGCTCACCCGGTGTAGCGGGAGGAACGAACACCGGGGAGCTGTTTTTT.

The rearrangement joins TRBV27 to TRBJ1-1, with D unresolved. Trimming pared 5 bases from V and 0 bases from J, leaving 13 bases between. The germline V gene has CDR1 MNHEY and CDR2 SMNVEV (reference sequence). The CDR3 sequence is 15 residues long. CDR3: CASSPRTGMNTEAFF. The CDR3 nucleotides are TGTGCCAGCAGTCCACGGACGGGGATGAACACTGAAGCTTTCTTT.

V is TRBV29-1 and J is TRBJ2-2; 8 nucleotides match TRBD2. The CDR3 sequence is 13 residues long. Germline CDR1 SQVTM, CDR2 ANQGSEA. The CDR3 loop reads CTGTRPNTGELFF. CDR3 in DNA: TGCACCGGGACTAGACCAAACACCGGGGAGCTGTTTTTT.

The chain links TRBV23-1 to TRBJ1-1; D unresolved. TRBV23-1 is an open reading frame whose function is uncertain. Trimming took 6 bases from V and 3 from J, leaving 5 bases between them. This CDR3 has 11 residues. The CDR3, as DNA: TGCGCCAGCAGCCTTGACACTGAAGCTTTCTTT. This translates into CASSLDTEAFF.

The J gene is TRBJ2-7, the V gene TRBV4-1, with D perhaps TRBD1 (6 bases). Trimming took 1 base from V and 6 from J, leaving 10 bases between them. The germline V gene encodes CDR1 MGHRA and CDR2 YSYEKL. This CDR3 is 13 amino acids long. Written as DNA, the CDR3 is TGCGCCAGCAGCCAAGCTCAGGGGCGCGAGCAGTACTTC. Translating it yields CASSQAQGREQYF.

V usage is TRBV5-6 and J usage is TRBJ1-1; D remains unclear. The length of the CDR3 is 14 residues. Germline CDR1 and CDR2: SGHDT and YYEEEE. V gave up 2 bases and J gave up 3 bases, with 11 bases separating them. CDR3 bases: TGTGCCAGCAGCTTTGGCCTACGGGACACTGAAGCTTTCTTT. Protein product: CASSFGLRDTEAFF.

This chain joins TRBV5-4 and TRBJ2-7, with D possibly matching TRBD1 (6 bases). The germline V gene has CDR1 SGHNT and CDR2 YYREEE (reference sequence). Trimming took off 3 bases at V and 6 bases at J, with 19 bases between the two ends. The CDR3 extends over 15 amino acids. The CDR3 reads CASSSNRENPFEQYF. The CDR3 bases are TGTGCCAGCAGCTCAAACAGGGAAAACCCATTCGAGCAGTACTTC.

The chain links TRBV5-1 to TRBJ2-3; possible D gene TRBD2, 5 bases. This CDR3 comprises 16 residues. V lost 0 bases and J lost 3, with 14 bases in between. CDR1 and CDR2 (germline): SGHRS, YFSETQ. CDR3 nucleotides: TGCGCCAGCAGCTTGGTGTCGGGCCGGGGTACAGATACGCAGTATTTT. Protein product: CASSLVSGRGTDTQYF.

This CDR3 is CASSPLPRTGDRNQPQHF. The DNA for the CDR3 is TGTGCCAGCTCACCTCTACCGCGGACAGGAGACCGCAATCAGCCCCAGCATTTT. The V call is TRBV18, the J call TRBJ1-5; 7 bases match TRBD1. CDR3 length: 18 residues. CDR1 is KGHSH, CDR2 LQKENI, per germline. V was clipped by 3 bases and J by 2 bases; unmatched bases: 13.